This is a list of T cell receptor beta chains from one sample in a study of blood T cells in healthy people across ages. TCRdb independently ran MiXCR on the 5' RACE reads; one entry per CDR3 protein. The sample gives 900,000 to 950,000 distinct CDR3 sequences, just under 30% of which show up once; 10% is in the top ten. The same data also went into a second study, on T cells of mothers and their children.

The sequencing sample was made of blood. These receptors were obtained from a woman in her 40s in good health. Both conserved end residues are part of each CDR3. D genes are given only for firm matches. Clone size is shown for a subset of rows, as once, few, many or a class of expanded clone.

v_gene	j_gene	d_gene	abundance	CDR3aa	CDR3nt
TRBV2	TRBJ2-7	NA	NA	CASSGGGLGYEQYF	TGTGCCAGCAGTGGAGGGGGTCTGGGTTACGAGCAGTACTTC
TRBV20-1	TRBJ1-1	NA	NA	CSARDEVRVFSTEAFF	TGCAGTGCTAGAGATGAGGTCAGGGTTTTTAGCACTGAAGCTTTCTTT
TRBV11-2	TRBJ2-7	TRBD1	NA	CASSPGTGVVYEQYF	TGTGCCAGCAGCCCAGGGACAGGCGTTGTCTACGAGCAGTACTTC
TRBV2	TRBJ1-1	NA	NA	CASSEALITEAFF	TGTGCCAGCAGTGAAGCGCTAATCACTGAAGCTTTCTTT
TRBV27	TRBJ1-4	NA	NA	CASSFGGATNEKRFF	TGTGCCAGCAGTTTCGGAGGAGCAACTAATGAAAAACGGTTTTTT
TRBV28	TRBJ1-3	NA	NA	CASSHQGHTIYF	TGTGCCAGCAGTCACCAAGGCCACACCATATATTTT
TRBV20-1	TRBJ1-1	TRBD1	few	CSANPGTGGSGTEAFF	TGCAGCGCCAACCCCGGGACAGGGGGCTCTGGCACTGAAGCTTTCTTT
TRBV28	TRBJ1-5	NA	NA	CASRFAGQPQHF	TGTGCCAGCAGATTCGCCGGCCAGCCCCAGCATTTT
TRBV29-1	TRBJ2-7	TRBD1	NA	CSAWGTGTGVSCEQYF	TGCAGCGCCTGGGGAACCGGGACAGGGGTCTCCTGCGAGCAGTACTTC
TRBV20-1	TRBJ2-1	NA	many	CSVSVQGNPTNEQFF	TGCAGCGTCTCGGTTCAGGGTAACCCCACCAATGAGCAGTTCTTC
TRBV19	TRBJ1-1	NA	few	CASSWPGGVTEAFF	TGTGCCAGTAGTTGGCCGGGAGGGGTCACTGAAGCTTTCTTT
TRBV6-1	TRBJ2-1	NA	few	CASSENPQEISYNEQFF	TGTGCCAGCAGTGAAAATCCCCAGGAGATCTCCTACAATGAGCAGTTCTTC
TRBV20-1	TRBJ2-1	NA	NA	CSARAWIKDEQFF	TGCAGTGCTAGAGCGTGGATTAAGGATGAGCAGTTCTTC
TRBV3-1	TRBJ2-7	NA	many	CASSQDWGPYEQYF	TGTGCCAGCAGCCAAGACTGGGGGCCCTACGAGCAGTACTTC
TRBV7-8	TRBJ1-2	NA	NA	CASSLEARAEQGYTF	TGTGCCAGCAGCTTAGAGGCTAGGGCAGAGCAGGGCTACACCTTC
TRBV20-1	TRBJ2-1	NA	few	CRASGRGDIYNEQFF	TGCAGGGCTAGTGGGAGGGGGGATATATACAATGAGCAGTTCTTC
TRBV6-1	TRBJ2-1	NA	many	CASSAIPINEQFF	TGTGCCAGCAGCGCCATCCCCATCAATGAGCAGTTCTTC
TRBV5-5	TRBJ1-6	TRBD1	many	CASSLLGGENSPLHF	TGTGCCAGCAGCCTTCTAGGGGGCGAGAATTCACCCCTCCACTTT
TRBV28	TRBJ2-7	TRBD1	NA	CASWDRGYEQYF	TGTGCCAGCTGGGACAGGGGCTACGAGCAGTACTTC
TRBV2	TRBJ2-1	TRBD2	NA	CASSDPTRGGISGEQFF	TGTGCCAGCAGTGACCCGACACGGGGGGGCATTTCGGGTGAGCAGTTCTTC
TRBV28	TRBJ2-7	TRBD1	once	CASSLRTGGAMGETRYF	TGTGCCAGCAGTTTACGGACAGGGGGGGCAATGGGAGAGACCCGGTACTTC
TRBV20-1	TRBJ2-7	TRBD1	few	CSITTGTGGYEQYF	TGCAGCATAACTACGGGAACAGGGGGCTACGAGCAGTACTTC
TRBV4-1	TRBJ2-2	NA	NA	CASSHASRGNTGELFF	TGCGCCAGCAGCCATGCCTCGCGGGGGAACACCGGGGAGCTGTTTTTT
TRBV27	TRBJ1-5	TRBD1	NA	CASRSLGGQGSNQPQHF	TGTGCCAGCAGGTCCCTGGGAGGACAGGGAAGCAATCAGCCCCAGCATTTT
TRBV5-6	TRBJ2-3	NA	NA	CASSFAQGAPGALDTQYF	TGTGCCAGCAGCTTTGCTCAAGGCGCCCCGGGGGCCTTAGATACGCAGTATTTT
TRBV12-3/TRBV12-4	TRBJ2-2	NA	many	CASSFAGTGELFF	TGTGCCAGCAGTTTCGCGGGGACCGGGGAGCTGTTTTTT
TRBV7-8	TRBJ2-7	TRBD1	many	CASSLGVGQGQFYEQYF	TGTGCCAGCAGCTTAGGGGTCGGACAGGGCCAATTCTACGAGCAGTACTTC
TRBV20-1	TRBJ2-7	TRBD1	NA	CRGDRGDEQYF	TGCAGGGGGGACAGGGGGGACGAGCAGTACTTC
TRBV28	TRBJ2-5	TRBD2	NA	CASSMGGTSGPNTETQYF	TGTGCCAGCAGTATGGGGGGGACTAGCGGTCCTAACACAGAGACCCAGTACTTC
TRBV24-1	TRBJ1-5	NA	NA	CATSRGSQPQHF	TGTGCCACCTCAAGGGGCAGTCAGCCCCAGCATTTT
TRBV19	TRBJ2-3	NA	few	CASNGRMTDTQYF	TGTGCCAGTAACGGACGGATGACAGATACGCAGTATTTT
TRBV9	TRBJ2-5	TRBD1	NA	CASSAGQGGTQYF	TGTGCCAGCAGCGCGGGACAGGGTGGGACCCAGTACTTC
TRBV28	TRBJ1-5	NA	NA	CAITGYNQPQHF	TGTGCCATCACAGGGTACAATCAGCCCCAGCATTTT
TRBV9	TRBJ1-1	NA	few	CASSGPLTRGAFF	TGTGCCAGCAGCGGCCCCTTGACAAGAGGGGCTTTCTTT